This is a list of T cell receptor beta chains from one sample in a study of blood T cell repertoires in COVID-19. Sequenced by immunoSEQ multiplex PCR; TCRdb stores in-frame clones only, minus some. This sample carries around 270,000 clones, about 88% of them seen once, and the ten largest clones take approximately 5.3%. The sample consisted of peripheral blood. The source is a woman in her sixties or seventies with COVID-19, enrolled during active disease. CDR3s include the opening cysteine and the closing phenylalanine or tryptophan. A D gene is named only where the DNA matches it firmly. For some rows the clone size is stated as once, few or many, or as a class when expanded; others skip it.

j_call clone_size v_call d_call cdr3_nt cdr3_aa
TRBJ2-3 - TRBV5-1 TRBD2 TGCGCCAGCAGCTTGGACAAACTAGCGGGAGGCGCAGATACGCAGTATTTT CASSLDKLAGGADTQYF
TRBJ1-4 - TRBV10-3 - TGTGCCATCAGTGACGCCGCGGCAGGGAGGGACGAAAAACTGTTTTTT CAISDAAAGRDEKLFF
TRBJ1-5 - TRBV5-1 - TGCGCCAGCAGCATGGATGGAGCCAACAATCAGCCCCAGCATTTT CASSMDGANNQPQHF
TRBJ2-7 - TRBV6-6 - TGTGCCAGCAGTTACTCGGGGGCCGCGACCTACGAGCAGTACTTC CASSYSGAATYEQYF
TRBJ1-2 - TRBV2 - TGTGCCAGCAGTCCCCTACGGACAGCTAACTATGGCTACACCTTC CASSPLRTANYGYTF
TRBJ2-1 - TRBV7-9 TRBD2 TGTGCCAGCAGCCCCCTCGCTAGCGGGCCTTACAATGAGCAGTTCTTC CASSPLASGPYNEQFF
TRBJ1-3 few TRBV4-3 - TGCGCCAGCAGCAGAGACTTTAACACCATATATTTT CASSRDFNTIYF
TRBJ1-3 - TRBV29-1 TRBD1 TGCAGCGTTGAGGCCTTTAAACAGGGGTTTGTAGGAAACACCATATATTTT CSVEAFKQGFVGNTIYF
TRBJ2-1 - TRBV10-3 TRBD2 TGTGCCATCAGCGAGGTAGCGGGAGCGACTATGCAACAGTTCTTC CAISEVAGATMQQFF
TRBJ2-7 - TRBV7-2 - TGTGCCAGCAGAGCGGCCGAGGCCTACGAGCAGTACTTC CASRAAEAYEQYF
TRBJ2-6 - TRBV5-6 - TGTGCCAGCAGCTTGCGGGGGTTCTCTGGGGCCAACGTCCTGACTTTC CASSLRGFSGANVLTF
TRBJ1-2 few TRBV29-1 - TGCAGCGCAGCCCGGGGGGCGGAGGGCTACACCTTC CSAARGAEGYTF
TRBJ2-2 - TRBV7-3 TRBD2 TGTGCCAGCCAACTAGCGGGAGGGAACACCGGGGAGCTGTTTTTT CASQLAGGNTGELFF
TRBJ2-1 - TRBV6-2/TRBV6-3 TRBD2 TGTGCCAGCAGTTACCTGGGACTAGGCTCTAATGAGCAGTTCTTC CASSYLGLGSNEQFF
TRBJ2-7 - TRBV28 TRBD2 TGTGCCAGCAGTTCCGGACTAGCGGGAGTATGGTACGAGCAGTACTTC CASSSGLAGVWYEQYF
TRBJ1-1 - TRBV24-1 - TGTGCCACCAGTGATTTACAGGGAACTGAAGCTTTCTTT CATSDLQGTEAFF
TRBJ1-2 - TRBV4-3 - TGCGCCAGCAGCCAGGCTTGGTCACAAGCCGGAGACTATGGCTACACCTTC CASSQAWSQAGDYGYTF
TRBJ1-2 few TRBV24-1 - TGTGCCACCAGTCCCGGGACACCTTATGGCTACACCTTC CATSPGTPYGYTF
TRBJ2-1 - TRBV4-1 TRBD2 TGCGCCAGCAGCCAATTTAGTAGCGGGAGCGGTAGGGAGCAGTTCTTC CASSQFSSGSGREQFF
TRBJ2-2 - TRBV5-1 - TGCGCCAGCAACCCGCAAGGAGGGCCCTGGGAGCTGTTTTTT CASNPQGGPWELFF
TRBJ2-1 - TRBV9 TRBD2 TGTGCCAGCAGCGTAGCGGCGGGAGCCTCCTACAATGAGCAGTTCTTC CASSVAAGASYNEQFF
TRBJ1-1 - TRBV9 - TGTGCCAGCAGCGTACACGGGAACACTGAAGCTTTCTTT CASSVHGNTEAFF
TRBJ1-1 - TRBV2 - TGTGCCAGCGGGGGGGGGCATGGAGCTTTCTTT CASGGGHGAFF
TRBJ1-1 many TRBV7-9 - TGTGCCAGCAGCTTCGACAGTCCCGATATCTATATGAACACTGAAGCTTTCTTT CASSFDSPDIYMNTEAFF
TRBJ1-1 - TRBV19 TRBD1 TGTGCCAGTAGTCGGGGCGGGCGATTGGGACAGGATCAAGCTTTCTTT CASSRGGRLGQDQAFF
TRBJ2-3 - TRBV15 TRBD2 TGTGCCACCAGCAGAGGAGGACTAGCGGCAACGAGGGATACGCAGTATTTT CATSRGGLAATRDTQYF
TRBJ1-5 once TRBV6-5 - TGTGCCAGCACCGAGGGGGTTAGCAATCAGCCCCAGCATTTT CASTEGVSNQPQHF
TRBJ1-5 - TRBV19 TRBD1 TGTGCCAGCCGCCGGGACAGGGGCTATAGCAATCAGCCCCAGCATTTT CASRRDRGYSNQPQHF
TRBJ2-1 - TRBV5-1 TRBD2 TGCGCCAGCAGCTTACTAGCGGGAGGAAATGAGCAGTTCTTC CASSLLAGGNEQFF
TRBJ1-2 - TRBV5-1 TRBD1 TGCGCCAGCAGCCTCACCTATCCGGGACAGGGATCGTTTGGCTACACCTTC CASSLTYPGQGSFGYTF
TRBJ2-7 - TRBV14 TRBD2 TGTGCCAGCAGCCAACTAGCGGGAGGGCCGTCCTACGAGCAGTACTTC CASSQLAGGPSYEQYF
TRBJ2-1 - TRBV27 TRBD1 TGTGCCAGCAGTTCCTTGGACAGGGGGCGGTACAATGAGCAGTTCTTC CASSSLDRGRYNEQFF
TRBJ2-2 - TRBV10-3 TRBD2 TGTGCCATCAGCCGGGAGGGGGACACCGGGGAGCTGTTTTTT CAISREGDTGELFF
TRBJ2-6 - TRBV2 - TGTGCCAGCACCGAGTGGCGGTCTGGGGCCAACGTCCTGACTTTC CASTEWRSGANVLTF
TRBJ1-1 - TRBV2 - TGTGCCAGTTATTTCAGGACACCAATGAACACTGAAGCTTTCTTT CASYFRTPMNTEAFF
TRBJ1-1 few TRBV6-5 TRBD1 TGTGCCAGCAGTTTCCCGGGGACAGGGATGACTGAAGCTTTCTTT CASSFPGTGMTEAFF
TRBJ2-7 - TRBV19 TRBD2 TGTGCCAGTAGTAGGGGGACTAGCGGGAGTAGCTCCTACGAGCAGTACTTC CASSRGTSGSSSYEQYF
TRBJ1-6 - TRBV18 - TGTGCCAGCTCAGCAGGGGCCTATAATTCACCCCTCCACTTT CASSAGAYNSPLHF
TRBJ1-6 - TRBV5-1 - TGCGCCAGCAGCTTTCACAGGGCCGGTTCACCCCTCCACTTT CASSFHRAGSPLHF
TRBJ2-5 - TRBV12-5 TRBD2 TGTGCTAGTGGTCCCCCGGTAGAGCGGGGGGAGACCCAGTACTTC CASGPPVERGETQYF
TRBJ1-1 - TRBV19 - TGTGCCAGCCGGAACAGGGCCCCCAACACTGAAGCTTTCTTT CASRNRAPNTEAFF
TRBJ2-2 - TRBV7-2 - TGTGCCAGCAGCGACAAGCCCTTCGCGAACACCGGGGAGCTGTTTTTT CASSDKPFANTGELFF
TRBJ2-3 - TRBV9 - TGTGCCAGCAGCGTCCACGGAGGGACAGATACGCAGTATTTT CASSVHGGTDTQYF
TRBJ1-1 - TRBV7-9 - TGTGCCAGCACCTTAACCCAGGCAGCTTTCTTT CASTLTQAAFF
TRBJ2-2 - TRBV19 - TGTGCCAGTAGTATTCGGACTTCGAACACCGGGGAGCTGTTTTTT CASSIRTSNTGELFF
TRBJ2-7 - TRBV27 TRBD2 TGTGCCAGCAAACCGGGACTAGTGGCTTACGAGCAGTACTTC CASKPGLVAYEQYF
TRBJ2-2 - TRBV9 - TGTGCCAGCAGCCGAGACTACACCGGGGAGCTGTTTTTT CASSRDYTGELFF
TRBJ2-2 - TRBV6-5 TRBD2 TGTGCCAGCAGTTACCAGCGGGGTTTTGATACCGGGGAGCTGTTTTTT CASSYQRGFDTGELFF
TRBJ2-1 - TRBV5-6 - TGTGCCAGCAGCTCGAGACCTTGGGGGCGCAACGTCAATGAGCAGTTCTTC CASSSRPWGRNVNEQFF
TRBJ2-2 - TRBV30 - TGTGCCTGGCGAGTTAGCGGGGAGCTGTTTTTT CAWRVSGELFF
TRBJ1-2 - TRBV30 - TGTGCCTGGAGTGTAATAGGGGTCGACTATGGCTACACCTTC CAWSVIGVDYGYTF
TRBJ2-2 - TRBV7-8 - TGTGCCAGCAGCGCTAGAAGCGGTCCCACCGGGGAGCTGTTTTTT CASSARSGPTGELFF
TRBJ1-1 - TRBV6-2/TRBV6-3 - TGTGCCAGCAGTTCTAGGGGGGAAGCTTTCTTT CASSSRGEAFF
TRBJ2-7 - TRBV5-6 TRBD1 TGTGCCAGCAGCTTACCGGGGACAGGGGGTAACGAGCAGTACTTC CASSLPGTGGNEQYF
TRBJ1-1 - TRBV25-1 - TGTGCCAGCAGTGAAGGGGTCGGGATTTACACTGAAGCTTTCTTT CASSEGVGIYTEAFF
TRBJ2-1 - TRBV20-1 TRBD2 TGCAGTGCTGGGACTAGCGGGGAGCAGTTCTTC CSAGTSGEQFF